Sequencing of this TCR beta chain was carried out in a study of blood T cells in healthy people across ages. The ends lost 6 bases at V and 4 bases at J; junction bases unmatched: 6. From germline, CDR1 is SQVTM and CDR2 ANQGSEA. The length of the CDR3 is 13 residues. Combining a sample-barcoded 5' primer with a J-beta primer mix, a second PCR ran for about 7 to 11 cycles. Each cDNA molecule, via a template-switch adaptor with 12 random nucleotides, was tagged. TCRdb recomputed calls from the 5' RACE reads with MiXCR, one row per CDR3 protein. The table includes 1.5 million or so distinct CDR3 sequences, roughly 43% detected once. Researchers isolated at least 7 million PBMCs per sample.

The V call is TRBV29-1, the J call TRBJ1-2, with 9 bases identical to TRBD1. Sequencing was carried out using blood. The clonotype comes from a young woman in good health. CDR3 coding DNA: TGCAGCGTACGGACAGGGGAGATCTATGGCTACACCTTC. This codes for CSVRTGEIYGYTF.